The next 2 T cell receptor beta chains were all read from a single sample in a study of T cell changes during pregnancy in multiple sclerosis. The protocol was immunoSEQ multiplex PCR, while the TCRdb copy is restricted to in-frame clones and leaves out a portion. The sample lists 66,000 or so clones, approximately 90% occurring once. The material was peripheral blood, obtained in the first trimester of pregnancy. Receptor source: a female donor in good health, enrolled as a control in a pregnancy study.

The chain links TRBV2 to TRBJ1-5; 8 nucleotides match TRBD1. CDR1 SNHLY and CDR2 FYNNEI come from the germline V gene. V was clipped by 4 bases and J by 1 base; unmatched bases: 3. The CDR3 sequence is 15 residues long. The CDR3 region is CASSAGGRSNQPQHF. DNA for the CDR3: TGTGCCAGCAGTGCAGGGGGCAGAAGCAATCAGCCCCAGCATTTT.

The J gene is TRBJ2-7, the V gene TRBV6-5; the match to TRBD1 covers 8 bases. Trimming cost V 1 base and J 6 bases; bases outside gene matches: 8. Germline V gene sequence: CDR1 MNHEY, CDR2 SVGAGI. This CDR3 is 15 amino acids long. CDR3: CASSYFGQGSTEQYF. The CDR3 DNA is TGTGCCAGCAGTTACTTTGGACAGGGCTCTACCGAGCAGTACTTC.